This entry features one T cell receptor beta chain sequence. This receptor's antigen is unknown. No base quality information exists; no much larger clone differs at one position. The sample originates from a study of human T cells and chemical hapten exposure (dated by TCRdb to the early 2020s). As for the study more broadly: Libraries were pooled for sequencing, and per-sample TCR yields varied mainly because of small differences in library volumes within the pool. The study tracked peripheral blood TCR repertoire changes in vivo during primary and secondary sensitization to the hapten diphenylcyclopropenone (DPC) in alopecia patients.

Total RNA was extracted from unfractionated whole blood collected in Tempus Blood RNA tubes. As TCR sequencing controls, roughly five healthy volunteers were used, with blood taken at day 0, 2 weeks and 6 weeks. The CDR3 measures 13 amino acids from cysteine to phenylalanine. Only the CDR3 region is kept as DNA, spanning 39 bases read in frame from base 1. V lost 5 bases and J lost 0 bases; the stretch between them is 7 bases long. During library preparation, unique molecular identifiers were attached to individual cDNA molecules so that TCRs could be counted quantitatively and reproducibly. Both TCR alpha and TCR beta chains were sequenced from each blood RNA sample. The authors processed their data as follows. Samples had a median of 95,638 TCRs, with a range from roughly 23,224 to 700,000. The Decombinator software suite was used to annotate V, J and CDR3 in the TCR reads. For the PS versus PT1 abundance plots, all samples were subsampled to the same number of TCRs (28,000). TCRs were defined as expanded if absent before sensitization and observed at least eight times at the 2-week time point. TCRdb passed the public sequencing reads through fastp at Q25 and MiXCR, retaining productive beta sequences. Records with the same CDR3 protein are collapsed into one entry carrying the most frequent genes and DNA. TCRdb assigned the V and J calls; the authors' analysis was not used. Recorded for this sample are around 120,000 distinct CDR3 sequences; over 7% of them occurred a single time. 1.4% of the sample comes from the top ten.

Broader findings and caveats from the paper: Repeated subsampling changed both the strength of the expansion versus patch-test correlation and the threshold at which that correlation became significant. No change with DPC sensitization was found in the number of TCRs above 1 in 1000 frequency, and no evidence of global repertoire structure alterations was found.

The sequenced material came from whole blood. This TCR derives from a human donor in good health. Some clones in this sample may be carry-over from other donors' samples. Donor details come from another sample of the same person, matched by shared clones. The rearrangement combines TRBV12-3 or TRBV12-4 with TRBJ1-1, with the D gene not confidently named. The CDR3 protein is CASSPRVNTEAFF. The nucleotide sequence reads as follows: TGTGCCAGCAGTCCCCGGGTGAACACTGAAGCTTTCTTT.